Listed here are 13 T cell receptor beta chains from one sample, sequenced in a study of CD8+CD57+ T cells in acquired aplastic anemia. The study profiled TCR beta VDJ and CDR3 using genomic DNA as template. From the reads, TCRdb called clonotypes with MiXCR, one entry per CDR3 protein. Of 200,000 or so distinct CDR3 sequences listed, around 65% were seen once; the top ten hold under 60%. The sample was sorted CD4+, CD8+, or CD8+CD57+ T cells (not recorded which) from PBMCs. The receptors were sampled from a human donor with severe aplastic anemia or a healthy control (not recorded which).

This clonotype has just a few counts. This sequence joins TRBV10-3 and TRBJ2-2, with 8 bases aligning to TRBD1. Germline assignment: CDR1 ENHRY and CDR2 SYGVKD. With V trimmed by 5 bases and J by 0 bases, 11 bases remained unmatched. CDR3 size: 18 residues. CDR3 in amino acids: CAISFTAGGSSNTGELFF. For the CDR3, the DNA is TGTGCCATCAGTTTTACGGCAGGGGGCTCGTCGAACACCGGGGAGCTGTTTTTT.

The rearrangement links TRBV20-1 to TRBJ2-5, with D tentatively TRBD1 (5 bases). Per germline, CDR1 DFQATT and CDR2 SNEGSKA (reference sequence). Trimming shortened V by 3 bases and J by 0 bases, and 14 bases separated the two germline ends. The CDR3 totals 15 residues. The CDR3 DNA follows: TGCAGTGCTAGTGGGGCTCTGGGTTACCAAGAGACCCAGTACTTC. Its translation is CSASGALGYQETQYF.

The chain has TRBV7-9 and TRBJ1-1; D might be TRBD1 (5 bases). Germline V gene sequence: CDR1 SEHNR, CDR2 FQNEAQ (reference sequence). The CDR3 runs 15 residues. V shed 0 bases and J shed 4 bases, with 12 bases lying between them. The CDR3 here is CASSLAVSGLTEAFF. Written as DNA, the CDR3 is TGTGCCAGCAGCTTAGCGGTGTCAGGGCTCACTGAAGCTTTCTTT.

The gene calls are TRBV2 and TRBJ2-3; D perhaps matches TRBD2 (6 bases). Germline-derived CDR1 and CDR2 are SNHLY and FYNNEI. Trimming removed 8 bases at V and 4 bases at J, with 19 bases between. The length of the CDR3 is 15 residues. CDR3 bases: TGTGCCAGCGGACCCCGGGACTTGCTCCCAGATACGCAGTATTTT. Translating gives CASGPRDLLPDTQYF.

This clonotype is a singleton in its sample. V is TRBV10-3 and J is TRBJ2-3; either TRBD1 or TRBD2 may supply D (5 bases each). The germline V and J ends were trimmed by 4 bases and 5 bases, with 13 bases remaining between them. CDR3 length equals 14 residues. Germline V gene data show CDR1 as ENHRY and CDR2 as SYGVKD. The CDR3 region has the DNA TGTGCCATCAGTGCCAGGGATGCGGGAGATACGCAGTATTTT. Amino acid sequence: CAISARDAGDTQYF.

The CDR3 sequence: CASSTPSGTEQYF. The CDR3 region has the DNA TGCGCCAGCAGCACCCCTAGCGGAACCGAGCAGTACTTC. This chain connects TRBV5-1 to TRBJ2-7; 7 bases map to TRBD2. Trimming took 4 bases from V and 6 from J; bases not matched to a gene: 7. The CDR3 contains 13 residues. The germline V gene encodes CDR1 SGHRS and CDR2 YFSETQ.

This sequence joins TRBV12-3 or TRBV12-4 and TRBJ2-7, with D unresolved. Between the trimmed V and J ends, which lost 6 bases and 3 bases, there was a span of 9 bases. The CDR3 is made up of 12 amino acids. The CDR3: CASRITIYEQYF. The CDR3 DNA reads as TGTGCCAGCAGGATCACGATCTACGAGCAGTACTTC.

In this sample, this clonotype turned up many times. The chain uses TRBV6-5 and TRBJ1-5; a possible D gene is TRBD1 (6 bases). V lost 5 bases, J lost 1 base, and 15 bases lay in between. The CDR3 spans 16 residues. Germline assignment: CDR1 MNHEY and CDR2 SVGAGI. The CDR3 here is CASSALGHLSNQPQHF. The CDR3 region has the DNA TGTGCCAGCAGTGCCCTGGGACACCTCAGCAATCAGCCCCAGCATTTT.

The V call is TRBV20-1, the J call TRBJ1-5; D is possibly TRBD1 (5 bases). V lost 3 bases to trimming and J lost 10 bases, with 19 bases between them. This CDR3 comprises 14 residues. The germline CDR1 and CDR2 sequences are DFQATT and SNEGSKA (reference sequence). CDR3 region: CSASVGQGADPQHF. CDR3 sequence (DNA): TGCAGTGCTAGCGTGGGCCAGGGCGCTGATCCCCAGCATTTT.

The chain employs TRBV10-3 and TRBJ1-5, with D unresolved. Trimming removed 4 bases from V and 2 bases from J, with 15 bases in between. The V gene's germline CDR1 is ENHRY and CDR2 SYGVKD. The CDR3 is 16 amino acids. The CDR3 nucleotides are TGTGCCATCAGTGGGCGTGAGGGTTTGGGCAATCAGCCCCAGCATTTT. Its protein product is CAISGREGLGNQPQHF.

This clonotype was counted at least ten times. The chain is built from TRBV5-8 and TRBJ2-1; 10 bases line up with TRBD2. CDR3 length: 15 amino acids. V gave up 1 base and J gave up 7 bases; unmatched junction bases: 5. The germline CDR1 and CDR2 sequences are SGHTS and YDEGEE. The CDR3 DNA is TGTGCCAGCAGCTTGTCTCTAGCGGGGGAGAATGAGCAGTTCTTC. It yields the protein CASSLSLAGENEQFF.

Comments on this clonotype: The junction shows a germline mismatch at one end, possibly a read error. V is TRBV7-9 and J is TRBJ2-3, with D maybe TRBD2 (6 bases). CDR3 length equals 13 residues. The V gene's germline CDR1 is SEHNR and CDR2 FQNEAQ (reference sequence). This CDR3 reads CASSFWEADTQYF. For the CDR3, the DNA is TGCGCCAGCAGCTTCTGGGAGGCAGATACGCAGTATTTT.

V gene TRBV25-1 combines with J gene TRBJ1-2; 7 bases agree with TRBD1. Trimming at V came to 1 base and at J to 6 bases, leaving 11 bases not matched to a gene. The CDR3 runs 16 residues. Germline CDR1 reads MGHDK; CDR2 reads SYGVNS. The CDR3 sequence: CASSESSRQGSNGYTF. The CDR3 DNA follows: TGTGCCAGCAGTGAATCATCCCGACAGGGAAGCAATGGCTACACCTTC.